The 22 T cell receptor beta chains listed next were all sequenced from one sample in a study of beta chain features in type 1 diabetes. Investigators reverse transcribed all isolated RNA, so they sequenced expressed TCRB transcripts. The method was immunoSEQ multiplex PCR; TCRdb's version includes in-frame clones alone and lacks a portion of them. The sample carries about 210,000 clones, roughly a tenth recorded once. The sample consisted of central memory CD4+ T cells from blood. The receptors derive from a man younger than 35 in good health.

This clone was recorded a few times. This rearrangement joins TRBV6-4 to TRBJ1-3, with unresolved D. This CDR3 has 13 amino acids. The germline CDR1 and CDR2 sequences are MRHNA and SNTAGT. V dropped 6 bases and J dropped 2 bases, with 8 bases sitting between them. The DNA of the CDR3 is TGTGCCAGCAGAAGACTAGCTGGAAACACCATATATTTT. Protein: CASRRLAGNTIYF.

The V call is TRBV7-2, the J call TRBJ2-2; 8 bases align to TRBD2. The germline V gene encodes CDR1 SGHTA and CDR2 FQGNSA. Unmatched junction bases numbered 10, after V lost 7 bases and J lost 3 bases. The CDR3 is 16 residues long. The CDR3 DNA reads TGTGCCAGCATCCGACTAGCGAGAGGGGACACCGGGGAGCTGTTTTTT. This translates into CASIRLARGDTGELFF.

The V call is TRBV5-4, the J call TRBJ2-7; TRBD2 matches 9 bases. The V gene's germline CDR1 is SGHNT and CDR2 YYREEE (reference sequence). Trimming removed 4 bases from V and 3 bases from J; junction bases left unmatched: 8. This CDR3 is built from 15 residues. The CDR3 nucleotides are TGTGCCAGCAGCCAAGAGCAGCGGGGGGACTACGAGCAGTACTTC. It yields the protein CASSQEQRGDYEQYF.

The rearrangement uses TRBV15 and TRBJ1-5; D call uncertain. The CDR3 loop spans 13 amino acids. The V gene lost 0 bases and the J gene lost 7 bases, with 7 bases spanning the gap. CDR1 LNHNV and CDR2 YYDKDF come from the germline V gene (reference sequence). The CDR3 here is CATSRDLGQPQHF. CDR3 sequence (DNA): TGTGCCACCAGCAGAGATCTGGGCCAGCCCCAGCATTTT.

This CDR3 is CSVERAGSALYGYTF. In DNA form, the CDR3 reads TGCAGCGTCGAACGTGCTGGCAGCGCGCTGTATGGCTACACCTTC. The chain links TRBV29-1 to TRBJ1-2; D is uncertain. Trimming stripped 6 bases from V and 5 bases from J, with 22 bases between. From germline, CDR1 is SQVTM and CDR2 ANQGSEA. The CDR3 runs to 15 residues. Full variable domain (missing parts from reference TRBV29-1 and TRBJ1-2): SAVISQKPSRDICQRGTSLTIQCQVDSQVTMMFWYRQQPGQSLTLIATANQGSEATYESGFVIDKFPISRPNLTFSTLTVSNMSPEDSSIYLCSVERAGSALYGYTFGSGTRLTVV.

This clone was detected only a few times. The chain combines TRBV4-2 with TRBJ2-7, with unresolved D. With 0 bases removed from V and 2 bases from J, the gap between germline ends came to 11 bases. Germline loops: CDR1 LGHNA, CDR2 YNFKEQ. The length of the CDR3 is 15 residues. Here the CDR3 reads CASSQERQRAYEQYF. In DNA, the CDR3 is TGTGCCAGCAGCCAAGAAAGACAACGGGCCTACGAGCAGTACTTC.

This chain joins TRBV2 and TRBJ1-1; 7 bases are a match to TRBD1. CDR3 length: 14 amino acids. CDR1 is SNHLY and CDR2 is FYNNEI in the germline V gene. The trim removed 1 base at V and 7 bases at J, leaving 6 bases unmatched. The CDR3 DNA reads TGTGCCAGCAGTGAAGGCAGGGCAGGGGGTGAAGCTTTCTTT. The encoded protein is CASSEGRAGGEAFF.

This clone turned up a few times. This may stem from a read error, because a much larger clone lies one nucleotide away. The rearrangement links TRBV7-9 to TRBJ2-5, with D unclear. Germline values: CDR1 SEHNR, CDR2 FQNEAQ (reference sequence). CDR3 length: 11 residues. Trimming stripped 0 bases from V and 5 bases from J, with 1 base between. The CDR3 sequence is CASSLAETQYF. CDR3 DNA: TGTGCCAGCAGCTTAGCGGAGACCCAGTACTTC.

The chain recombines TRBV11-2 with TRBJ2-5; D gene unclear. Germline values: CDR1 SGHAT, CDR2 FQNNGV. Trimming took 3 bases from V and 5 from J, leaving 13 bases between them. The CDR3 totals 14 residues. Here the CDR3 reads CASSFGLVRETQYF. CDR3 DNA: TGTGCCAGCAGCTTCGGGCTAGTTCGCGAGACCCAGTACTTC.

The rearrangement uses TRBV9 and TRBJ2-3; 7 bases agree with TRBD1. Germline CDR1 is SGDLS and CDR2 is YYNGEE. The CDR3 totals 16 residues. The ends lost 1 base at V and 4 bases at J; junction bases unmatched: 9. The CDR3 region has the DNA TGTGCCAGCAGCGTACAGGAGAACAGGGGCGCAGATACGCAGTATTTT. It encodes CASSVQENRGADTQYF.

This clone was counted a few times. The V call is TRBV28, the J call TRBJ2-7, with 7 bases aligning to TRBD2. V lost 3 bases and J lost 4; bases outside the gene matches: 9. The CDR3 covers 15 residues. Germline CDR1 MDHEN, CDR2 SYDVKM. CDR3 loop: CASSFAGAPTYEQYF. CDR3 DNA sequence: TGTGCCAGCAGTTTTGCGGGAGCCCCCACTTACGAGCAGTACTTC.

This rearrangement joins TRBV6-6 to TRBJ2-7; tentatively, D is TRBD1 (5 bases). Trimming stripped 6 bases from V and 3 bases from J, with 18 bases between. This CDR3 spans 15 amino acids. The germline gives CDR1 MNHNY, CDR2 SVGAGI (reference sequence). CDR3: CASSTRGQGIYEQYF. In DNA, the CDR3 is TGTGCCAGCAGCACTCGTGGGCAGGGAATCTACGAGCAGTACTTC.

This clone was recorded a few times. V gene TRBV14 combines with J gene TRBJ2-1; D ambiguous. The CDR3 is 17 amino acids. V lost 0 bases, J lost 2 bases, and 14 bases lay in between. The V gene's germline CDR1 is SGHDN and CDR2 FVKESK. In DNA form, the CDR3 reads TGTGCCAGCAGCCAAGAGGAGAGAAGGAGCGCCTACAATGAGCAGTTCTTC. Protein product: CASSQEERRSAYNEQFF. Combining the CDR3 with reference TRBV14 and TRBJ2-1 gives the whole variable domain EAGVTQFPSHSVIEKGQTVTLRCDPISGHDNLYWYRRVMGKEIKFLLHFVKESKQDESGMPNNRFLAERTGGTYSTLKVQPAELEDSGVYFCASSQEERRSAYNEQFFGPGTRLTVL.

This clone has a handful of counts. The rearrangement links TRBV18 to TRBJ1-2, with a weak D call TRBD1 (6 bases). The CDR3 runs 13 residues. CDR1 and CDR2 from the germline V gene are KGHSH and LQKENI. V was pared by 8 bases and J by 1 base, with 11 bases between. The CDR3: CASTRDNNYGYTF. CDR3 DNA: TGTGCCAGCACAAGGGACAATAACTATGGCTACACCTTC.

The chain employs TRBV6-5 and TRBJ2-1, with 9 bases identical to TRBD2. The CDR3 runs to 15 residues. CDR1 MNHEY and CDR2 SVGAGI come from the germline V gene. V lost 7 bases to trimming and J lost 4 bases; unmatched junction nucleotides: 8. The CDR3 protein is CASTTGSGGYNEQFF. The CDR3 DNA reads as TGTGCCAGCACCACGGGAAGCGGGGGGTACAATGAGCAGTTCTTC.

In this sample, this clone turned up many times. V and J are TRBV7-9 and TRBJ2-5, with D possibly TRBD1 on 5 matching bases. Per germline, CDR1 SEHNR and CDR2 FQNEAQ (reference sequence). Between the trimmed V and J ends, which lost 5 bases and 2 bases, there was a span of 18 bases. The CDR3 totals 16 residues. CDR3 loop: CASSPRQGFGQETQYF. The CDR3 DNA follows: TGTGCCAGCAGCCCACGGCAGGGATTTGGGCAAGAGACCCAGTACTTC. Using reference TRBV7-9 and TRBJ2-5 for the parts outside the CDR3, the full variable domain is DTGVSQNPRHKITKRGQNVTFRCDPISEHNRLYWYRQTLGQGPEFLTYFQNEAQLEKSRLLSDRFSAERPKGSFSTLEIQRTEQGDSAMYLCASSPRQGFGQETQYFGPGTRLLVL.

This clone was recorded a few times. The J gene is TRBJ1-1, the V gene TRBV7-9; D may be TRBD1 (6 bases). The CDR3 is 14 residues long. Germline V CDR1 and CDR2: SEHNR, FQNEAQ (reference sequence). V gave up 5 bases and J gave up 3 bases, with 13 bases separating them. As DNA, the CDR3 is TGTGCCAGCAGCCTTAACAGGGAATACACTGAAGCTTTCTTT. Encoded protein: CASSLNREYTEAFF.

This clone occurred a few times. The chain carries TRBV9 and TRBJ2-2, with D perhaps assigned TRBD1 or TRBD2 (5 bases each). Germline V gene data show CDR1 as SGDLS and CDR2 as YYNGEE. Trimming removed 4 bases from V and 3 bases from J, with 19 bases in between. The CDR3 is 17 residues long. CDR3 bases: TGTGCCAGCAGCCCAACCGGGGCGGTCCTGGACACCGGGGAGCTGTTTTTT. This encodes CASSPTGAVLDTGELFF.

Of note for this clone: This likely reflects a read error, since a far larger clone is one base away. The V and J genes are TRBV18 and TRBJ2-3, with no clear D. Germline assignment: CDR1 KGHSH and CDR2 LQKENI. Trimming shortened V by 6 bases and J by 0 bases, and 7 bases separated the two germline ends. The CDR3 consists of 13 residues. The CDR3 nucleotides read TGTGCCAGCTCTTTAGGGAGCACAGATACGCAGTATTTT. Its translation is CASSLGSTDTQYF.

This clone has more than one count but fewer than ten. CDR3 region: CASSPTSDSYEQYF. In DNA, the CDR3 is TGCGCCAGCAGCCCCACTAGCGACTCCTACGAGCAGTACTTC. This chain uses TRBV5-1 with TRBJ2-7, with 7 positions matching TRBD2. This CDR3 is 14 amino acids long. V was pared by 4 bases and J by 0 bases, with 4 bases of the junction left unmatched. Germline CDR1 SGHRS, CDR2 YFSETQ.

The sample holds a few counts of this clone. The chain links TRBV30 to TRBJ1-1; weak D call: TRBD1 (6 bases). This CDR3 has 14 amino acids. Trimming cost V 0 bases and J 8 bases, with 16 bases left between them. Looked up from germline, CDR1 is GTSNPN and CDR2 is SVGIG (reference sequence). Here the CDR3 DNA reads TGTGCCTGGAGTGTATATCCGGGACATTCCGAAGCTTTCTTT. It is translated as CAWSVYPGHSEAFF.

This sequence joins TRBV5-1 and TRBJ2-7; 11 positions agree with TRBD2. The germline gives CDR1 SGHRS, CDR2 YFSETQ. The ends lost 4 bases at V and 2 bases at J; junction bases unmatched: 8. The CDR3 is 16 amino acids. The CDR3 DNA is TGCGCCAGCAGCACCCAACCGGGACTAGCGGCCTACGAGCAGTACTTC. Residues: CASSTQPGLAAYEQYF.